This T cell receptor beta chain was obtained from a study of T cell responses to AZD1222 COVID-19 vaccine. Comment on this clone: Antigen unknown.

Regarding the study as a whole: Among those given AZD1222, only 6 or 7 were seropositive at baseline.

Sequencing used immunoSEQ multiplex PCR; TCRdb keeps in-frame clones, though not all of them. In the table there are 90,000 to 100,000 clones, roughly 90% of which are singletons. This CDR3 comprises 14 residues. CDR1 is MNHEY, CDR2 SVGAGI, per germline. The V end was cut by 8 bases, the J end by 2 bases, with 15 bases between. Specimen: peripheral blood, collected on day 0 of AZD1222 vaccination. The origin of this receptor is an adult in good health. V usage is TRBV6-5 and J usage is TRBJ1-2, with D possibly being TRBD1 (5 bases). CDR3 bases: TGTGCCAGCCTATTTACAGGTGCAAACTATGGCTACACCTTC. Its protein product is CASLFTGANYGYTF.